This T cell receptor beta chain was found in a study of shared clonotypes between healthy human individuals. Study in general: Each donor's CD4 naive and CD4 memory cells filled three plates apiece, CD8 naive two, and CD8 memory one.

Libraries were prepared by immunoSEQ multiplex PCR; TCRdb keeps only in-frame clonotypes and omits some of them. The data show 1.5 million to 2.5 million clones, about 95% seen once. Study results and caveats: Several donors held about 4.6% of naive CD4 clonotypes in common. Depth of sequencing was expected to influence donor clonotype sharing.

CD8 cells classed as naive were CD45RO-negative and positively selected for CCR7, excluding terminally differentiated effector memory CD45RA+ cells. The CDR3 contains 12 residues. The germline V gene has CDR1 MNHEY and CDR2 SVGAGI. Losses at the gene ends were 10 bases for V and 7 bases for J; bases not matched to a gene: 7. As concerns this clone: Its target is unknown.

The sequencing input was naive CD8+ T cells sorted from blood. The V and J genes are TRBV6-5 and TRBJ2-1, with 7 bases that match TRBD2. This clonotype was sampled from a man aged 18 to 29 in good health. CDR3 residues: CATLGEGNEQFF. The DNA for the CDR3 is TGTGCCACGCTTGGGGAGGGGAATGAGCAGTTCTTC.